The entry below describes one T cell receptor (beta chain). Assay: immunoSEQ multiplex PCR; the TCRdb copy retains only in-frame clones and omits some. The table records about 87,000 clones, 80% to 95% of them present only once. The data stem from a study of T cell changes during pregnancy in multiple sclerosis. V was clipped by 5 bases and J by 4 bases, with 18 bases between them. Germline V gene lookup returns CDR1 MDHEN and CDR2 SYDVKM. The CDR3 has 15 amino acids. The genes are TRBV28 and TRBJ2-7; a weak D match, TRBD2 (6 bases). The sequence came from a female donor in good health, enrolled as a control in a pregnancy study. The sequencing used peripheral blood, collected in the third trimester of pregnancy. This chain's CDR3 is CASSPQWGAGYEQYF. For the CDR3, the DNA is TGTGCCAGCAGTCCCCAGTGGGGTGCGGGGTACGAGCAGTACTTC.